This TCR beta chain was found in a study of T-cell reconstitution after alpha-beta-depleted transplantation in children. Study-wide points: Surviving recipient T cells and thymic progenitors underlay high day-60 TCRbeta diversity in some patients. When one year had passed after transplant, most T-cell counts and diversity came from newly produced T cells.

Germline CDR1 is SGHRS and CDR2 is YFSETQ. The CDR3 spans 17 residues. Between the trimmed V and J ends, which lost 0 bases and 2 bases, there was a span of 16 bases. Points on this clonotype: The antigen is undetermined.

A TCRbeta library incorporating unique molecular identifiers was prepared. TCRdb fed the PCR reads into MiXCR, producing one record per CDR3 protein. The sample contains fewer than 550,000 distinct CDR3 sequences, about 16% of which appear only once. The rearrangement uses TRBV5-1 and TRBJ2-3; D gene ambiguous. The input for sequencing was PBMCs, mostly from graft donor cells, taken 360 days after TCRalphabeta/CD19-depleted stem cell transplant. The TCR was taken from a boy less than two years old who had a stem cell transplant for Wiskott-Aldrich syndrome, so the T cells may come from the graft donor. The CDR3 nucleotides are TGCGCCAGCAGCTTGGTGGTGCGTGGGGTGAACACAGATACGCAGTATTTT. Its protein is CASSLVVRGVNTDTQYF.